This entry concerns a single TCR beta chain. Its antigen is unidentified. This entry is derived from a study of shared clonotypes between healthy human individuals. Looking at the study overall: CD4 naive cells filled three plates per donor, CD4 memory three, CD8 naive two and CD8 memory one. General observations from the study: Though the depth was large, rarefaction showed that sorted-subset sequencing was incomplete.

Sequenced by immunoSEQ multiplex PCR; TCRdb stores in-frame clones only, minus some. The sample holds millions of clones, 85% to 95% seen once. Trimming pared 8 bases from V and 4 bases from J, leaving 18 bases between. The CDR3 sequence is 14 residues long. CDR1 MNHEY and CDR2 SVGAGI come from the germline V gene. Sequencing input: naive CD4+ T cells sorted from blood. Subset here: CD45RA+ positively selected. This rearrangement joins TRBV6-5 to TRBJ2-7; a weak D match, TRBD2 (5 bases). The sequence was obtained from a man aged 18-30 years in good health. As DNA, the CDR3 is TGTGCCAGCGCCCCGGGATCTAAAAGTTACGAGCAGTACTTC. Amino acid sequence: CASAPGSKSYEQYF.